Presented here are 30 T cell receptor beta chains from one specimen sequenced in a study of cytomegalovirus exposure and HLA in healthy donors. In the PCR, 60 Vbeta and 13 Jbeta primers were used. Clones were sequenced by immunoSEQ multiplex PCR, and TCRdb holds only the in-frame ones, with some missing. This table has fewer than 110,000 clones, about three quarters appearing once. Sequenced: PBMCs. The receptors shown here come from a young man in good health and CMV-seronegative.

V gene TRBV5-1 combines with J gene TRBJ2-2, with 10 bases aligning to TRBD1. The length of the CDR3 is 15 residues. V shed 4 bases and J 5 bases; nucleotides not matched to a gene: 5. Looked up from germline, CDR1 is SGHRS and CDR2 is YFSETQ. Here the CDR3 reads CASSIRTGGTGELFF. CDR3 nucleotides: TGCGCCAGCAGCATAAGGACAGGGGGGACCGGGGAGCTGTTTTTT.

This clone was observed a handful of times. In DNA, the CDR3 is TGCACCAGCGAAACAGGGTTGGGCAATCAGCCCCAGCATTTT. It translates to CTSETGLGNQPQHF. V gene TRBV1 combines with J gene TRBJ1-5; the table's D call, TRBD1, has no DNA check behind it. TRBV1 is tagged as a pseudogene. The CDR3 is made up of 14 amino acids.

This clone was picked up one time. The rearrangement uses TRBV28 and TRBJ2-7; the D is unclear. CDR1 and CDR2 (germline): MDHEN, SYDVKM. Trimming shortened V by 6 bases and J by 3 bases, and 15 bases separated the two germline ends. CDR3 length equals 14 residues. This chain's CDR3 is CASSPSNTGYEQYF. CDR3 bases: TGTGCCAGCAGCCCGTCTAATACGGGCTACGAGCAGTACTTC. Based on the CDR3 plus reference TRBV28 and TRBJ2-7, the full variable domain is DVKVTQSSRYLVKRTGEKVFLECVQDMDHENMFWYRQDPGLGLRLIYFSYDVKMKEKGDIPEGYSVSREKKERFSLILESASTNQTSMYLCASSPSNTGYEQYFGPGTRLTVT.

This clone was found a few times. V usage is TRBV28 and J usage is TRBJ2-4; D gene uncertain. Germline V gene sequence: CDR1 MDHEN, CDR2 SYDVKM. The CDR3 runs to 17 residues. V was trimmed by 1 base and J by 0 bases, leaving 13 bases between them. The CDR3 sequence: CASSLYNSIIAKNIQYF. The DNA for the CDR3 is TGTGCCAGCAGTTTATACAACAGCATTATAGCCAAAAACATTCAGTACTTC.

The chain combines TRBV28 with TRBJ1-1, with a tentative D call TRBD1 (5 bases). Germline CDR1 reads MDHEN; CDR2 reads SYDVKM. The CDR3 loop spans 17 amino acids. V lost 1 base and J lost 4, with 19 bases in between. The CDR3 region is CASSLFRQTPMGTEAFF. In DNA, the CDR3 is TGTGCCAGCAGTTTATTTCGACAGACCCCCATGGGCACTGAAGCTTTCTTT.

The V and J genes are TRBV5-1 and TRBJ2-6; no clear D. This CDR3 region has 15 residues. Germline V gene lookup returns CDR1 SGHRS and CDR2 YFSETQ. V was trimmed by 0 bases and J by 2 bases, leaving 6 bases between them. The CDR3 DNA follows: TGCGCCAGCAGCTTGGGAAGCACTGGGGCCAACGTCCTGACTTTC. This gives the protein CASSLGSTGANVLTF.

This clone was recorded a few times. The chain is built from TRBV9 and TRBJ2-1, with 10 positions matching TRBD2. This CDR3 has 15 amino acids. V lost 4 bases and J lost 4; bases outside the gene matches: 5. Looked up from germline, CDR1 is SGDLS and CDR2 is YYNGEE. CDR3 loop: CASSNQREGYNEQFF. CDR3 sequence (DNA): TGTGCCAGCAGCAACCAGCGGGAGGGGTACAATGAGCAGTTCTTC.

The rearrangement joins TRBV5-1 to TRBJ2-1, with D possibly being TRBD2 (7 bases). In germline, CDR1 is SGHRS, CDR2 YFSETQ. The CDR3 consists of 16 residues. Trimming stripped 4 bases from V and 6 bases from J, with 20 bases between. The CDR3 coding sequence is TGCGCCAGCAGCATCCAGGGGAGCGGGATGGGCAATGAGCAGTTCTTC. It yields the protein CASSIQGSGMGNEQFF.

This sequence joins TRBV7-9 and TRBJ2-1, with a tentative D call TRBD2 (6 bases). The germline V gene has CDR1 SEHNR and CDR2 FQNEAQ (reference sequence). The CDR3 length is 15 residues. Trimming left V 4 bases short and J 1 base short, with 11 bases between. In nucleotides, the CDR3 is TGTGCCAGCAGCTCCGGGGCGGGATCCTACAATGAGCAGTTCTTC. Its protein is CASSSGAGSYNEQFF.

The chain carries TRBV30 and TRBJ2-7, with 7 positions matching TRBD1. Losses at the gene ends were 6 bases for V and 2 bases for J; bases not matched to a gene: 4. This CDR3 is 12 amino acids long. Germline CDR1 is GTSNPN and CDR2 is SVGIG (reference sequence). The CDR3 region is CACTGQTYEQYF. The CDR3 DNA reads TGTGCCTGCACGGGACAGACCTACGAGCAGTACTTC.

This chain joins TRBV2 and TRBJ2-5, with 7 bases fitting TRBD1. The CDR3 is 15 residues long. CDR1 and CDR2 (germline): SNHLY, FYNNEI. V was pared by 4 bases and J by 5 bases, with 10 bases of the junction left unmatched. The CDR3 region has the DNA TGTGCCAGCAGTGTAAACAGGGGAGCAGAGGAGACCCAGTACTTC. Residues: CASSVNRGAEETQYF.

The chain couples TRBV6-7 to TRBJ1-4; maybe TRBD1 (6 bases). TRBV6-7 is annotated as an ORF whose role is uncertain. Trimming left V 7 bases short and J 0 bases short, with 6 bases between. The CDR3 runs 13 residues. The CDR3, as DNA: TGTGCCAGCAAGGGGGCAACTAATGAAAAACTGTTTTTT. Residues: CASKGATNEKLFF.

V gene TRBV5-6 combines with J gene TRBJ1-1; D is perhaps TRBD1 (6 bases). The V end was cut by 1 base, the J end by 0 bases, with 19 bases between. Germline V CDR1 and CDR2: SGHDT, YYEEEE. The CDR3 runs 18 residues. The CDR3 reads CASSLLKQGFGMNTEAFF. The CDR3 DNA reads TGTGCCAGCAGCTTGCTAAAACAGGGATTTGGAATGAACACTGAAGCTTTCTTT.

This chain joins TRBV6-5 and TRBJ2-2; 7 bases match TRBD1. Per germline, CDR1 MNHEY and CDR2 SVGAGI. With 6 bases clipped from V and 1 base from J, the junction kept 5 bases outside the gene matches. The CDR3 runs 15 residues. The CDR3 loop reads CASRPGTENTGELFF. The CDR3 DNA follows: TGTGCCAGCAGACCTGGGACAGAGAACACCGGGGAGCTGTTTTTT.

V usage is TRBV14 and J usage is TRBJ2-7; possibly TRBD1 for D (6 bases). CDR3 length: 14 residues. Germline assignment: CDR1 SGHDN and CDR2 FVKESK. V lost 0 bases, J lost 5 bases, and 11 bases lay in between. CDR3 bases: TGTGCCAGCAGCCAAGAGATGACAGGCCACGAGCAGTACTTC. Translating gives CASSQEMTGHEQYF.

The chain carries TRBV9 and TRBJ2-1; D not resolved. This CDR3 contains 14 residues. The V end was cut by 4 bases, the J end by 4 bases, with 12 bases between. Germline assignment: CDR1 SGDLS and CDR2 YYNGEE. Here the CDR3 DNA reads TGTGCCAGCAGCTCAAGACTGGAATACAATGAGCAGTTCTTC. Protein: CASSSRLEYNEQFF. The full variable domain, with the rest looked up from reference TRBV9 and TRBJ2-1, is DSGVTQTPKHLITATGQRVTLRCSPRSGDLSVYWYQQSLDQGLQFLIQYYNGEERAKGNILERFSAQQFPDLHSELNLSSLELGDSALYFCASSSRLEYNEQFFGPGTRLTVL.

The J gene is TRBJ2-2, the V gene TRBV7-2, with TRBD2 matching over 9 bases. The CDR3 extends over 20 amino acids. With V trimmed by 0 bases and J by 8 bases, 19 bases remained unmatched. CDR1 is SGHTA, CDR2 FQGNSA, per germline. The CDR3, as DNA: TGTGCCAGCAGCTTAGCATATGAATTTTCCCTAGCGGGGATTGTAGGGGAGCTGTTTTTT. Translation gives CASSLAYEFSLAGIVGELFF.

This clone was counted a single time. This chain connects TRBV6-5 to TRBJ2-5; TRBD1 might be the D (5 bases). Germline values: CDR1 MNHEY, CDR2 SVGAGI. V was pared by 2 bases and J by 6 bases, with 7 bases between. This CDR3 comprises 12 residues. As DNA, the CDR3 is TGTGCCAGCAGTTACGACAGCAAGACCCAGTACTTC. Its protein is CASSYDSKTQYF.

V and J are TRBV2 and TRBJ2-3; D is unclear. Trimming took 2 bases from V and 2 from J, leaving 2 bases between them. This CDR3 spans 12 amino acids. Germline V gene sequence: CDR1 SNHLY, CDR2 FYNNEI. CDR3 in amino acids: CASSELTDTQYF. CDR3 in DNA: TGTGCCAGCAGTGAACTCACAGATACGCAGTATTTT.

The chain joins TRBV5-4 to TRBJ1-4; D gene uncertain. The CDR3 totals 15 residues. The V and J ends lost 4 bases and 4 bases respectively, with 14 bases between them. CDR1 SGHNT and CDR2 YYREEE come from the germline V gene (reference sequence). The CDR3 region has the DNA TGTGCCAGCAGCGCCGCAAATAGTCATAATGAAAAACTGTTTTTT. Protein: CASSAANSHNEKLFF.

The rearrangement uses TRBV30 and TRBJ1-3, with D hard to call. Looked up from germline, CDR1 is GTSNPN and CDR2 is SVGIG (reference sequence). The CDR3 contains 12 residues. The V end lost 3 bases, the J end lost 0 bases, and 3 bases lay between the germline ends. The CDR3 DNA is TGTGCCTGGAGCAGCTCTGGAAACACCATATATTTT. Amino acid sequence: CAWSSSGNTIYF.

The table lists this clone with a few counts. CDR3 residues: CASSETGGNSPLHF. In DNA form, the CDR3 reads TGTGCCAGCAGTGAAACAGGTGGGAATTCACCCCTCCACTTT. The V call is TRBV2, the J call TRBJ1-6, with TRBD1 as a possible D gene (5 bases). This CDR3 is built from 14 residues. The V gene lost 2 bases and the J gene lost 7 bases, with 9 bases spanning the gap. Germline CDR1 and CDR2: SNHLY and FYNNEI.

This chain joins TRBV9 and TRBJ2-5; weak D call: TRBD2 (5 bases). Between the trimmed V and J ends, which lost 4 bases and 5 bases, there was a span of 15 bases. The CDR3 covers 14 residues. Per the germline V gene, CDR1 is SGDLS and CDR2 is YYNGEE. CDR3 amino acids: CASSPPPGLETQYF. Written as DNA, the CDR3 is TGTGCCAGCAGCCCCCCCCCTGGACTCGAGACCCAGTACTTC.

The chain couples TRBV7-8 to TRBJ2-5; TRBD1 agrees at 7 bases. The CDR3 totals 15 residues. The germline V gene encodes CDR1 SGHVS and CDR2 FQNEAQ. V gave up 4 bases and J gave up 1 base; unmatched junction bases: 6. The CDR3 DNA reads as TGTGCCAGCAGCTCATCGGGACAGTTCCAAGAGACCCAGTACTTC. As protein: CASSSSGQFQETQYF.

This chain joins TRBV10-3 and TRBJ2-2, with 13 bases that match TRBD2. Germline assignment: CDR1 ENHRY and CDR2 SYGVKD. The CDR3 consists of 16 residues. Losses at the gene ends were 6 bases for V and 1 base for J; bases not matched to a gene: 2. The CDR3 loop is CAIRGTSGENTGELFF. The CDR3 nucleotides are TGTGCCATCAGGGGGACTAGCGGGGAGAACACCGGGGAGCTGTTTTTT.

The chain links TRBV5-4 to TRBJ1-1; D is unresolved. Per the germline V gene, CDR1 is SGHNT and CDR2 is YYREEE (reference sequence). This CDR3 has 14 residues. V lost 4 bases, J lost 1 base, and 11 bases lay in between. The CDR3 is CASSQEWQNTEAFF. CDR3 DNA: TGTGCCAGCAGCCAGGAATGGCAGAACACTGAAGCTTTCTTT.

The V call is TRBV10-3, the J call TRBJ2-7, with 8 bases that match TRBD1. The germline V gene encodes CDR1 ENHRY and CDR2 SYGVKD. V shed 6 bases and J 7 bases; nucleotides not matched to a gene: 11. There are 14 residues in the CDR3. In nucleotides, the CDR3 is TGTGCCATCAGCCCCGGGACAGGAGTCTCTGAGCAGTACTTC. This gives the protein CAISPGTGVSEQYF.

The V gene is TRBV7-2, the J gene TRBJ2-5; 13 nucleotides align to TRBD2. Germline trimming cut 5 bases from V and 5 bases from J; bases unmatched to any gene: 11. This CDR3 has 17 amino acids. The germline V gene encodes CDR1 SGHTA and CDR2 FQGNSA. The CDR3 sequence: CASSLASPLAGGETQYF. The CDR3 region has the DNA TGTGCCAGCAGCCTCGCCTCGCCACTAGCGGGGGGGGAGACCCAGTACTTC.

V gene TRBV28 combines with J gene TRBJ2-3; 8 bases match TRBD2. Germline loops: CDR1 MDHEN, CDR2 SYDVKM. The CDR3 is made up of 17 amino acids. Unmatched junction bases numbered 7, after V lost 2 bases and J lost 0 bases. This CDR3 is CASSLQVGGGSTDTQYF. For the CDR3, the DNA is TGTGCCAGCAGTTTACAAGTAGGCGGGGGGAGCACAGATACGCAGTATTTT.

This clone has a count of ten or more. The chain combines TRBV25-1 with TRBJ1-6, with 8 bases identical to TRBD1. CDR1 is MGHDK, CDR2 SYGVNS, per germline. This CDR3 comprises 15 residues. J lost 10 bases, V lost 3 bases, and 8 bases had no gene match. The CDR3 loop is CASSDGTGGNSPLHF. The CDR3 coding sequence is TGTGCCAGCAGTGATGGTACAGGGGGTAACTCACCCCTCCACTTT.